This is a list of T cell receptor beta chains from one sample in a study of T cells in Graves' hyperthyroidism and ophthalmopathy. MiXCR, applied by TCRdb to the multiplex PCR reads, yields one record per CDR3 protein. The repertoire holds roughly 300,000 distinct CDR3 sequences, with around 20% as singletons. The sequencing input was blood. The receptor set was obtained from a woman aged 45-60 years with Graves' hyperthyroidism. CDR3s include the opening cysteine and the closing phenylalanine or tryptophan. The D gene is left open where the match is weak. The size of a clone is reported for some rows only, either as once, few or many, or as a class for expanded clones.

J gene: TRBJ2-7; CDR3 length: 14; D gene: .; clone size: many; V gene: TRBV3-1; CDR3 DNA: TGTGCCAGCAGCCCAAATCCCCTAAGCTACGAGCAGTACTTC; CDR3 protein: CASSPNPLSYEQYF
J gene: TRBJ1-1; CDR3 length: 12; D gene: .; clone size: many; V gene: TRBV28; CDR3 DNA: TGTGCCAGCAAATCTGTGAACACTGAAGCTTTCTTT; CDR3 protein: CASKSVNTEAFF
J gene: TRBJ1-1; CDR3 length: 12; D gene: .; clone size: .; V gene: TRBV3-1; CDR3 DNA: TGTGCCAGCAGCCAAGAAAAAGGGACCGCTTTCTTT; CDR3 protein: CASSQEKGTAFF
J gene: TRBJ1-2; CDR3 length: 16; D gene: .; clone size: many; V gene: TRBV5-1; CDR3 DNA: TGCGCCAGCAGCTTGGCCGGGGCAGGGAGTAACTATGGCTACACCTTC; CDR3 protein: CASSLAGAGSNYGYTF
J gene: TRBJ1-5; CDR3 length: 15; D gene: TRBD1; clone size: .; V gene: TRBV20-1; CDR3 DNA: TGCAGTGCTAGGACCGGGACAGGGCTCAATCAGCCCCAGCATTTT; CDR3 protein: CSARTGTGLNQPQHF
J gene: TRBJ1-6; CDR3 length: 16; D gene: .; clone size: many; V gene: TRBV28; CDR3 DNA: TGTGCCAGCAGTTTAAAGGTTCCCAGCCGAGGTTCACCCCTCCACTTT; CDR3 protein: CASSLKVPSRGSPLHF
J gene: TRBJ1-5; CDR3 length: 16; D gene: TRBD1; clone size: .; V gene: TRBV6-2/TRBV6-3; CDR3 DNA: TGTGCCAGCAGTGACCTGACAGGGGGTGGCAATCAGCCCCAGCATTTT; CDR3 protein: CASSDLTGGGNQPQHF
J gene: TRBJ2-7; CDR3 length: 14; D gene: .; clone size: few; V gene: TRBV7-2; CDR3 DNA: TGTGCCAGCAGCTTAGCGAGGAGGGTCTACGAGCAGTACTTC; CDR3 protein: CASSLARRVYEQYF
J gene: TRBJ1-1; CDR3 length: 14; D gene: TRBD1; clone size: many; V gene: TRBV3-1; CDR3 DNA: TGTGCCAGCAGTCAGACAGGGGGAGAGACTGAAGCTTTCTTT; CDR3 protein: CASSQTGGETEAFF
J gene: TRBJ2-7; CDR3 length: 14; D gene: TRBD1; clone size: .; V gene: TRBV20-1; CDR3 DNA: TGCAGTGCCATGGGACAGGGAAGCTCCTACGAGCAGTACTTC; CDR3 protein: CSAMGQGSSYEQYF
J gene: TRBJ1-4; CDR3 length: 16; D gene: TRBD1; clone size: .; V gene: TRBV5-1; CDR3 DNA: TGCGCCAGCAGCCCTGGACAGGGGGCGAGTAATGAAAAACTGTTTTTT; CDR3 protein: CASSPGQGASNEKLFF
J gene: TRBJ2-3; CDR3 length: 17; D gene: TRBD2; clone size: few; V gene: TRBV24-1; CDR3 DNA: TGTGCCACCAGTGATTTAGGTAGCGGGGCCCCGGGAGATACGCAGTATTTT; CDR3 protein: CATSDLGSGAPGDTQYF
J gene: TRBJ2-1; CDR3 length: 16; D gene: TRBD2; clone size: few; V gene: TRBV5-1; CDR3 DNA: TGCGCCAGCAGCTTGGAAAGACTAGCGGGAAGAAGTGAGCAGTTCTTC; CDR3 protein: CASSLERLAGRSEQFF
J gene: TRBJ2-5; CDR3 length: 12; D gene: .; clone size: many; V gene: TRBV15; CDR3 DNA: TGTGCCACCAGCCCTAGTCTGGAGACCCAGTACTTC; CDR3 protein: CATSPSLETQYF
J gene: TRBJ2-3; CDR3 length: 15; D gene: .; clone size: once; V gene: TRBV12-3/TRBV12-4; CDR3 DNA: TGTGCCAGCAGTTTATTCGGACCTGGCACAGATACGCAGTATTTT; CDR3 protein: CASSLFGPGTDTQYF
J gene: TRBJ1-3; CDR3 length: 14; D gene: .; clone size: .; V gene: TRBV20-1; CDR3 DNA: TGCAGTGCCACGGGAACAGGTTCGGGAAACACCATATATTTT; CDR3 protein: CSATGTGSGNTIYF
J gene: TRBJ1-2; CDR3 length: 14; D gene: .; clone size: many; V gene: TRBV5-1; CDR3 DNA: TGCGCCAGCAGCTTGCCCGCCGGGACTGGTGGCTACACCTTC; CDR3 protein: CASSLPAGTGGYTF
J gene: TRBJ2-2; CDR3 length: 16; D gene: TRBD2; clone size: many; V gene: TRBV20-1; CDR3 DNA: TGCAGTGCCGGGGACCGAGCGGGAGCGAACACCGGGGAGCTGTTTTTT; CDR3 protein: CSAGDRAGANTGELFF
J gene: TRBJ2-1; CDR3 length: 15; D gene: TRBD2; clone size: few; V gene: TRBV6-1; CDR3 DNA: TGTGCCAGCAGCGAGACTAGCGGCATCTACAATGAGCAGTTCTTC; CDR3 protein: CASSETSGIYNEQFF
J gene: TRBJ1-5; CDR3 length: 13; D gene: .; clone size: many; V gene: TRBV11-2; CDR3 DNA: TGTGCCAGCAGCTTAGAGGTAAATCAGCCCCAGCATTTT; CDR3 protein: CASSLEVNQPQHF
J gene: TRBJ2-7; CDR3 length: 15; D gene: TRBD1; clone size: .; V gene: TRBV24-1; CDR3 DNA: TGTGCCACCAGTGAGGGGACAGGGAAGGTCTACGAGCAGTACTTC; CDR3 protein: CATSEGTGKVYEQYF
J gene: TRBJ2-3; CDR3 length: 16; D gene: TRBD2; clone size: many; V gene: TRBV5-1; CDR3 DNA: TGCGCCAGCAGCTTGATTCTAGCGGGAGGGCCAGATACGCAGTATTTT; CDR3 protein: CASSLILAGGPDTQYF
J gene: TRBJ2-3; CDR3 length: 15; D gene: TRBD1; clone size: many; V gene: TRBV11-2; CDR3 DNA: TGTGCCAGCAGGACAGGGGTAATTAGCACAGATACGCAGTATTTT; CDR3 protein: CASRTGVISTDTQYF
J gene: TRBJ1-2; CDR3 length: 15; D gene: TRBD1; clone size: .; V gene: TRBV20-1; CDR3 DNA: TGCAGTGCTAGAGAGACAGGGGCAGCAGACTATGGCTACACCTTC; CDR3 protein: CSARETGAADYGYTF
J gene: TRBJ1-2; CDR3 length: 14; D gene: .; clone size: few; V gene: TRBV5-1; CDR3 DNA: TGCGCCAGCAGCTTGGACACTTATAACTATGGCTACACCTTC; CDR3 protein: CASSLDTYNYGYTF
J gene: TRBJ2-6; CDR3 length: 14; D gene: .; clone size: few; V gene: TRBV7-3; CDR3 DNA: TGTGCCAGCAGCTTAACTAATGGTGCCAACGTCCTGACTTTC; CDR3 protein: CASSLTNGANVLTF
J gene: TRBJ2-2; CDR3 length: 14; D gene: TRBD2; clone size: .; V gene: TRBV20-1; CDR3 DNA: TGCAGTGCTGAAAGCGGGGGGGCCTACGGGGAGCTGTTTTTT; CDR3 protein: CSAESGGAYGELFF
J gene: TRBJ2-5; CDR3 length: 11; D gene: .; clone size: .; V gene: TRBV7-8; CDR3 DNA: TGTGCCAGCAGCATACAAGAGATCCAGTACTTC; CDR3 protein: CASSIQEIQYF
J gene: TRBJ2-1; CDR3 length: 18; D gene: .; clone size: .; V gene: TRBV20-1; CDR3 DNA: TGCAGTGCTAGAGACCTTGGGGGGAGCGGTGGCTCCTACAATGAGCAGTTCTTC; CDR3 protein: CSARDLGGSGGSYNEQFF
J gene: TRBJ2-3; CDR3 length: 14; D gene: .; clone size: many; V gene: TRBV27; CDR3 DNA: TGTGCCAGCAGTTTCAGGGCCGTCACAGATACGCAGTATTTT; CDR3 protein: CASSFRAVTDTQYF
J gene: TRBJ2-5; CDR3 length: 13; D gene: .; clone size: .; V gene: TRBV10-3; CDR3 DNA: TGTGCCATCAGCACAGGGATAGAGGAGACCCAGTACTTC; CDR3 protein: CAISTGIEETQYF
J gene: TRBJ1-1; CDR3 length: 14; D gene: TRBD1; clone size: many; V gene: TRBV20-1; CDR3 DNA: TGCAGTGCTAGACCACCAGGGGGACACACTGAAGCTTTCTTT; CDR3 protein: CSARPPGGHTEAFF
J gene: TRBJ2-5; CDR3 length: 14; D gene: .; clone size: many; V gene: TRBV6-1; CDR3 DNA: TGTGCCACCGGGACCGGGACAAGCCAAGAGACCCAGTACTTC; CDR3 protein: CATGTGTSQETQYF
J gene: TRBJ1-5; CDR3 length: 14; D gene: .; clone size: many; V gene: TRBV2; CDR3 DNA: TGTGCCAGCAGTGAAACAGGGCAGAATCAGCCCCAGCATTTT; CDR3 protein: CASSETGQNQPQHF
J gene: TRBJ2-5; CDR3 length: 11; D gene: .; clone size: many; V gene: TRBV28; CDR3 DNA: TGTGCCAGCAAAGGGGCCGAGACCCAGTACTTC; CDR3 protein: CASKGAETQYF
J gene: TRBJ1-3; CDR3 length: 18; D gene: .; clone size: many; V gene: TRBV28; CDR3 DNA: TGTGCCAGCACTCGTGTTGAGGGGAGTTCTCTCTCTGGAAACACCATATATTTT; CDR3 protein: CASTRVEGSSLSGNTIYF
J gene: TRBJ2-7; CDR3 length: 13; D gene: .; clone size: many; V gene: TRBV6-1; CDR3 DNA: TGTGCCAGCGTACGAGGGGAAAGGTTCGAGCAGTACTTC; CDR3 protein: CASVRGERFEQYF
J gene: TRBJ2-1; CDR3 length: 16; D gene: .; clone size: many; V gene: TRBV6-1; CDR3 DNA: TGTGCCAGCAGTTACAGGGGGGGGAGCTCCTACAATGAGCAGTTCTTC; CDR3 protein: CASSYRGGSSYNEQFF
J gene: TRBJ2-3; CDR3 length: 19; D gene: TRBD2; clone size: few; V gene: TRBV6-1; CDR3 DNA: TGTGCCAGCAGCAAAAGTGGTGGGTTACTAGCGACTAGCACAGATACGCAGTATTTT; CDR3 protein: CASSKSGGLLATSTDTQYF
J gene: TRBJ2-1; CDR3 length: 19; D gene: TRBD2; clone size: many; V gene: TRBV20-1; CDR3 DNA: TGCAGTGCTAGAGATGCCAGCCTGCCCCTTGGCGGGAGAGGCAATGAGCAGTTCTTC; CDR3 protein: CSARDASLPLGGRGNEQFF
J gene: TRBJ2-1; CDR3 length: 17; D gene: TRBD2; clone size: many; V gene: TRBV27; CDR3 DNA: TGTGCCAGCAGTTTATTTGTCGCGGGAGGCCCCTACAATGAGCAGTTCTTC; CDR3 protein: CASSLFVAGGPYNEQFF
J gene: TRBJ2-7; CDR3 length: 14; D gene: .; clone size: many; V gene: TRBV5-1; CDR3 DNA: TGCGCCAGCCACGGGGGTCAGGGTGTCTACGAGCAGTACTTC; CDR3 protein: CASHGGQGVYEQYF
J gene: TRBJ1-2; CDR3 length: 14; D gene: .; clone size: many; V gene: TRBV6-5; CDR3 DNA: TGTGCCAGCAGTCCCCGGGACACTATCTATGGCTACACCTTC; CDR3 protein: CASSPRDTIYGYTF
J gene: TRBJ1-4; CDR3 length: 14; D gene: .; clone size: few; V gene: TRBV18; CDR3 DNA: TGTGCCAGCTCACCGGGGCCCCCTAATGAAAAACTGTTTTTT; CDR3 protein: CASSPGPPNEKLFF
J gene: TRBJ2-2; CDR3 length: 12; D gene: TRBD1; clone size: .; V gene: TRBV10-3; CDR3 DNA: TGTGCCATCGGGGACAGCACCGGGGAGCTGTTTTTT; CDR3 protein: CAIGDSTGELFF
J gene: TRBJ1-5; CDR3 length: 13; D gene: .; clone size: many; V gene: TRBV12-3/TRBV12-4; CDR3 DNA: TGTGCCAGCAGCAATGGAGTCAATCAGCCCCAGCATTTT; CDR3 protein: CASSNGVNQPQHF
J gene: TRBJ2-7; CDR3 length: 13; D gene: .; clone size: .; V gene: TRBV20-1; CDR3 DNA: TGCAGTGCTAGATACGCAGGGACCTACGAGCAGTACTTC; CDR3 protein: CSARYAGTYEQYF
J gene: TRBJ2-7; CDR3 length: 15; D gene: TRBD1; clone size: many; V gene: TRBV2; CDR3 DNA: TGTGCCAGCAGCGCCCTGGGACAGCGGAACTACGAGCAGTACTTC; CDR3 protein: CASSALGQRNYEQYF
J gene: TRBJ2-1; CDR3 length: 17; D gene: TRBD2; clone size: many; V gene: TRBV7-9; CDR3 DNA: TGTGCCAGCAGCCCGCCCTACACTAGCGGGATCTACAATGAGCAGTTCTTC; CDR3 protein: CASSPPYTSGIYNEQFF
J gene: TRBJ2-7; CDR3 length: 13; D gene: TRBD1; clone size: few; V gene: TRBV2; CDR3 DNA: TGTGCCAGCAGTGTTCACAGGGGCTACGAGCAGTACTTC; CDR3 protein: CASSVHRGYEQYF
J gene: TRBJ2-1; CDR3 length: 14; D gene: .; clone size: .; V gene: TRBV28; CDR3 DNA: TGTGCCAGCAGGCTTAGTCTTCAGCCCAATGAGCAGTTCTTC; CDR3 protein: CASRLSLQPNEQFF
J gene: TRBJ1-4; CDR3 length: 14; D gene: .; clone size: many; V gene: TRBV28; CDR3 DNA: TGTGCCAGCAGTTTGATGGGCGAGGGTGAAAAACTGTTTTTT; CDR3 protein: CASSLMGEGEKLFF
J gene: TRBJ2-1; CDR3 length: 18; D gene: TRBD2; clone size: few; V gene: TRBV6-1; CDR3 DNA: TGTGCCAGCCACGAGAAGCGGGGGGCCCCCTTAGTACGGAATGAGCAGTTCTTC; CDR3 protein: CASHEKRGAPLVRNEQFF
J gene: TRBJ2-3; CDR3 length: 16; D gene: TRBD2; clone size: many; V gene: TRBV2; CDR3 DNA: TGTGCCAGCATCGGGACTAGCGGGACCAACACAGATACGCAGTATTTT; CDR3 protein: CASIGTSGTNTDTQYF